Below are 18 T cell receptor beta chains sequenced from a single sample in a study of blood T cell repertoires in COVID-19. This table comes from immunoSEQ multiplex PCR, and its TCRdb copy is limited to in-frame clones, with some not included. Of about 180,000 clones detected, over 80% appear once; the ten largest clones hold about 8.3%. Material: peripheral blood. All receptors derive from a woman in her 70s with COVID-19, enrolled during active disease.

The rearrangement joins TRBV9 to TRBJ1-4; D is possibly TRBD1 (6 bases). Germline V gene data show CDR1 as SGDLS and CDR2 as YYNGEE. This CDR3 has 15 residues. Trimming removed 3 bases from V and 7 bases from J, with 16 bases in between. In nucleotides, the CDR3 is TGTGCCAGCAGCGATACAGGGAAGGATGCTGAAAAACTGTTTTTT. Residues: CASSDTGKDAEKLFF.

This chain links TRBV7-2 with TRBJ2-3; possibly TRBD1 for D (6 bases). This CDR3 has 15 residues. The V end lost 4 bases, the J end lost 0 bases, and 11 bases lay between the germline ends. From germline, CDR1 is SGHTA and CDR2 FQGNSA. As DNA, the CDR3 is TGTGCCAGCAGCTACAGGGCTTCTAGCACAGATACGCAGTATTTT. Translation: CASSYRASSTDTQYF.

The V gene is TRBV5-5, the J gene TRBJ2-7; the D is unclear. The CDR3 totals 12 residues. Trimming took 2 bases from V and 4 from J, leaving 7 bases between them. Germline CDR1 is SGHKS and CDR2 is YYEKEE (reference sequence). The CDR3 DNA sequence: TGTGCCAGCAGCTTCTCACTTTACGAGCAGTACTTC. Protein product: CASSFSLYEQYF.

The rearrangement links TRBV6-5 to TRBJ2-7, with 10 bases aligning to TRBD2. The CDR3 loop spans 12 amino acids. Germline trimming cut 7 bases from V and 9 bases from J; bases unmatched to any gene: 6. CDR1 is MNHEY, CDR2 SVGAGI, per germline. CDR3 protein: CASMLAGAWQYF. CDR3 DNA: TGTGCCAGCATGCTAGCGGGAGCTTGGCAGTACTTC.

J is TRBJ2-1 and V is TRBV19; TRBD1 might be the D (8 bases). Trimming left V 5 bases short and J 9 bases short, with 23 bases between. Germline CDR1 is LNHDA and CDR2 is SQIVND (reference sequence). CDR3 size: 16 residues. The CDR3 region has the DNA TGTGCCAGTAGTTTGTACTCGGACAGGGAGGGGGGTGAGCAGTTCTTC. Translation gives CASSLYSDREGGEQFF.

This chain uses TRBV7-9 with TRBJ1-2; TRBD1 matches 10 bases. There are 14 residues in the CDR3. V lost 1 base and J lost 8; bases outside the gene matches: 4. Germline CDR1 SEHNR, CDR2 FQNEAQ (reference sequence). The CDR3 is CASSLGGTGDGYTF. In DNA, the CDR3 is TGTGCCAGCAGCTTAGGGGGGACAGGGGACGGCTACACCTTC.

This clone was seen once. This sequence joins TRBV6-6 and TRBJ2-2; 7 nucleotides align to TRBD1. Germline CDR1 reads MNHNY; CDR2 reads SVGAGI (reference sequence). After removal of 6 bases from V and 1 base from J, the junction contained 5 bases not matched to a gene. There are 15 residues in the CDR3. CDR3 protein: CASRTGQLNTGELFF. For the CDR3, the DNA is TGTGCCAGCAGGACGGGACAGTTGAACACCGGGGAGCTGTTTTTT.

This chain links TRBV27 with TRBJ2-1; maybe TRBD1 (5 bases). From germline, CDR1 is MNHEY and CDR2 SMNVEV (reference sequence). This CDR3 is 15 amino acids long. V shed 3 bases and J shed 7 bases, with 16 bases lying between them. The CDR3 sequence is CASSFLRGSRNEQFF. As DNA, the CDR3 is TGTGCCAGCAGTTTCCTAAGGGGTAGTCGGAATGAGCAGTTCTTC.

The chain recombines TRBV6-6 with TRBJ1-2; the D is unclear. The V end lost 6 bases, the J end lost 3 bases, and 14 bases lay between the germline ends. The CDR3 covers 14 residues. Per the germline V gene, CDR1 is MNHNY and CDR2 is SVGAGI (reference sequence). The CDR3 nucleotides read TGTGCCAGCAGCGAACGCGGTATCTACTATGGCTACACCTTC. Its protein product is CASSERGIYYGYTF.

The rearrangement uses TRBV24-1 and TRBJ2-1; D is possibly TRBD2 (6 bases). CDR1 and CDR2 (germline): KGHDR, SFDVKD. The ends were cut back, 3 bases at V and 0 bases at J, with 14 bases in the middle. The CDR3 loop spans 17 amino acids. In DNA form, the CDR3 reads TGTGCCACCAGTGATCCAGCACGGGAGAGCTCCTACAATGAGCAGTTCTTC. Translation gives CATSDPARESSYNEQFF.

In its sample, this clone was seen once. The gene calls are TRBV18 and TRBJ2-7; TRBD1 is a possible D gene (6 bases). CDR1 KGHSH and CDR2 LQKENI come from the germline V gene. This CDR3 is 13 amino acids long. V was clipped by 6 bases and J by 6 bases, with 15 bases between them. The CDR3 region is CASSDRDNSEQYF. CDR3 bases: TGTGCCAGCTCGGACCGGGACAATAGCGAGCAGTACTTC. The variable domain in full, with the rest retrieved from reference TRBV18 and TRBJ2-7, is NAGVMQNPRHLVRRRGQEARLRCSPMKGHSHVYWYRQLPEEGLKFMVYLQKENIIDESGMPKERFSAEFPKEGPSILRIQQVVRGDSAAYFCASSDRDNSEQYFGPGTRLTVT.

This chain links TRBV3-1 (or the pseudogene TRBV3-2) with TRBJ1-4, with 8 bases fitting TRBD1. Losses at the gene ends were 5 bases for V and 5 bases for J; bases not matched to a gene: 7. Germline CDR1 and CDR2: LGHDT and YNNKEL (reference sequence). This CDR3 contains 15 residues. The CDR3 DNA reads as TGTGCCAGCAGCGCTCGGGACAGGAGAAATGAAAAACTGTTTTTT. It translates to CASSARDRRNEKLFF.

In this sample, this clone turned up a few times. The chain carries TRBV7-2 and TRBJ1-2; D is unclear. With 1 base removed from V and 2 bases from J, the gap between germline ends came to 8 bases. Looked up from germline, CDR1 is SGHTA and CDR2 is FQGNSA. The CDR3 is 14 residues long. The CDR3 nucleotides read TGTGCCAGCAGCTTAGTGGCGGCGAACTATGGCTACACCTTC. The encoded protein is CASSLVAANYGYTF.

The chain links TRBV27 to TRBJ2-6; D might be TRBD2 (5 bases). Germline V gene lookup returns CDR1 MNHEY and CDR2 SMNVEV (reference sequence). The CDR3 consists of 17 residues. Trimming took off 5 bases at V and 3 bases at J, with 17 bases between the two ends. CDR3 in amino acids: CASSTTGTAFGANVLTF. Here the CDR3 DNA reads TGTGCCAGCAGTACTACGGGAACGGCATTTGGGGCCAACGTCCTGACTTTC.

V usage is TRBV5-6 and J usage is TRBJ2-5, with TRBD2 matching 7 bases. Germline V CDR1 and CDR2: SGHDT, YYEEEE. The CDR3 runs to 16 residues. Trimming at V came to 4 bases and at J to 4 bases, leaving 13 bases not matched to a gene. CDR3 nucleotide sequence: TGTGCCAGCAGCCTCAGGACACCCCGCGGGGGAGAGACCCAGTACTTC. This sequence encodes CASSLRTPRGGETQYF.

J is TRBJ2-1 and V is TRBV28, with 7 bases fitting TRBD1. The CDR3 covers 14 residues. CDR1 is MDHEN, CDR2 SYDVKM, per germline. V was pared by 4 bases and J by 4 bases, with 4 bases of the junction left unmatched. CDR3 sequence: CASSSNRGYNEQFF. The CDR3 DNA reads as TGTGCCAGCAGTTCCAACAGGGGTTACAATGAGCAGTTCTTC.

The rearrangement joins TRBV5-1 to TRBJ2-2; TRBD1 is a possible D gene (7 bases). The germline V gene has CDR1 SGHRS and CDR2 YFSETQ. V was trimmed by 2 bases and J by 2 bases, leaving 13 bases between them. The CDR3 has 16 residues. This CDR3 reads CASSLQGTRNTGELFF. The CDR3 DNA reads TGCGCCAGCAGCTTACAGGGGACTCGCAACACCGGGGAGCTGTTTTTT. Together with reference TRBV5-1 and TRBJ2-2, the CDR3 gives the full variable domain: KAGVTQTPRYLIKTRGQQVTLSCSPISGHRSVSWYQQTPGQGLQFLFEYFSETQRNKGNFPGRFSGRQFSNSRSEMNVSTLELGDSALYLCASSLQGTRNTGELFFGEGSRLTVL.

CDR3 residues: CASSSSVGRDVDTQYF. As DNA, the CDR3 is TGTGCCAGCTCATCGTCGGTAGGACGGGATGTAGATACGCAGTATTTT. This chain joins TRBV18 and TRBJ2-3, with D possibly TRBD2 on 5 matching bases. CDR3 length equals 16 residues. Germline CDR1 KGHSH, CDR2 LQKENI. V lost 5 bases, J lost 5 bases, and 20 bases lay in between. The full variable domain, with the rest looked up from reference TRBV18 and TRBJ2-3, is NAGVMQNPRHLVRRRGQEARLRCSPMKGHSHVYWYRQLPEEGLKFMVYLQKENIIDESGMPKERFSAEFPKEGPSILRIQQVVRGDSAAYFCASSSSVGRDVDTQYFGPGTRLTVL.